This TCR beta chain is drawn from a study of T cells in Graves' hyperthyroidism and ophthalmopathy. Study context: It was at initial diagnosis, before any treatment, that peripheral blood was collected.

This clonotype occurred many times. Its antigen is as yet unknown. The junction had 4 bases not matched to a gene; V was cut back by 1 base and J by 4 bases. CDR1 is SNHLY, CDR2 FYNNEI, per germline. This CDR3 is built from 14 residues. RNA transcripts served as the template for amplifying TCR beta CDR3 regions. The TCR CDR3 first-round RT-PCR relied on the HTBI primer set. MiXCR, run by TCRdb on the multiplex PCR reads, gives a single entry per CDR3 protein. This table has 400,000 or so distinct CDR3 sequences, more than 13% appearing once. General study results and limits: Ophthalmopathy got predicted by the model a median approximately 6.3 months before its onset. Among thyroid clonotypes expanded above 0.001, most also appeared in blood.

The specimen sequenced was blood. The source of this sequence is a middle-aged man with Graves' ophthalmopathy. The chain is built from TRBV2 and TRBJ2-7, with 7 bases aligning to TRBD1. The CDR3 nucleotides read TGTGCCAGCAGTGAAGGACAGGGTGTTTACGAGCAGTACTTC. Residues: CASSEGQGVYEQYF.